The rows below give T cell receptor beta chains drawn from one sample of a study of technical replicates of blood from a few donors. Profiling relied on immunoSEQ multiplex PCR, and the TCRdb table lists in-frame clones only, not all of them. The table includes 80,000 to 95,000 clones, around 96% detected once. The sample taken for sequencing was T cells isolated from PBMCs. The origin of the receptors is a human donor in good health. Each CDR3 is given with its conserved first and last residue. A D gene is named only where the DNA matches it firmly. Size is stated for part of the rows, as once, few or many counts, or as a class when the clone is expanded.

j_call: TRBJ1-1
clone_size: .
cdr3_length: 13
v_call: TRBV12-5
d_call: .
cdr3_nt: TGTGCTAGTGGTTTAGGGGATACGTCTGAAGCTTTCTTT
cdr3_aa: CASGLGDTSEAFF

j_call: TRBJ2-1
clone_size: .
cdr3_length: 18
v_call: TRBV9
d_call: .
cdr3_nt: TGTGCCAGCAGCGGGGGACTGACAGGTTGGACTAGTATTCCTGAGCAGTTCTTC
cdr3_aa: CASSGGLTGWTSIPEQFF

j_call: TRBJ1-1
clone_size: .
cdr3_length: 12
v_call: TRBV30
d_call: .
cdr3_nt: TGTGCCGGAGGGGCCTGGCCAACTGAAGCTTTCTTT
cdr3_aa: CAGGAWPTEAFF

j_call: TRBJ2-7
clone_size: .
cdr3_length: 14
v_call: TRBV28
d_call: .
cdr3_nt: TGTGCCAGCACCTTACTCCCAGGGGCCTACGAGCAGTACTTC
cdr3_aa: CASTLLPGAYEQYF

j_call: TRBJ2-1
clone_size: once
cdr3_length: 16
v_call: TRBV4-2
d_call: TRBD2
cdr3_nt: TGTGCCAGCAGCCAAGATATGGGACTAGCATACAATGAGCAGTTCTTC
cdr3_aa: CASSQDMGLAYNEQFF

j_call: TRBJ2-7
clone_size: .
cdr3_length: 16
v_call: TRBV5-6
d_call: TRBD2
cdr3_nt: TGTGCCAGCAGCTTACGGCGGGAGGGCCTAATGTACGAGCAGTACTTC
cdr3_aa: CASSLRREGLMYEQYF

j_call: TRBJ2-2
clone_size: .
cdr3_length: 15
v_call: TRBV19
d_call: TRBD2
cdr3_nt: TGTGCCAGCCTACTAGCGGGAGGAGAGACCGGGGAGCTGTTTTTT
cdr3_aa: CASLLAGGETGELFF

j_call: TRBJ2-1
clone_size: .
cdr3_length: 16
v_call: TRBV7-9
d_call: .
cdr3_nt: TGTGCCAGCAGCCCCACGATGAGTCGAGCGTACAATGAGCAGTTCTTC
cdr3_aa: CASSPTMSRAYNEQFF

j_call: TRBJ2-6
clone_size: .
cdr3_length: 18
v_call: TRBV5-6
d_call: .
cdr3_nt: TGTGCCAGCAGCTTGAAGGCAGGTGAGAGCTCTGGGGCCAACGTCCTGACTTTC
cdr3_aa: CASSLKAGESSGANVLTF

j_call: TRBJ2-1
clone_size: .
cdr3_length: 13
v_call: TRBV10-3
d_call: TRBD2
cdr3_nt: TGTGCCATCAGCGGGACTAGCGGAAATGAGCAGTTCTTC
cdr3_aa: CAISGTSGNEQFF

j_call: TRBJ1-1
clone_size: .
cdr3_length: 15
v_call: TRBV9
d_call: .
cdr3_nt: TGTGCCAGCAGCGTAGCCCTAGGACAGACTTTTGAAGCTTTCTTT
cdr3_aa: CASSVALGQTFEAFF

j_call: TRBJ2-3
clone_size: .
cdr3_length: 14
v_call: TRBV6-5
d_call: .
cdr3_nt: TGTGCCAGCAGCCGCGGTTCGGTCACAGATACGCAGTATTTT
cdr3_aa: CASSRGSVTDTQYF

j_call: TRBJ1-5
clone_size: .
cdr3_length: 17
v_call: TRBV28
d_call: .
cdr3_nt: TGTGCCAGCAGTTTAATAGGTGAGACATCGGGCAATCAGCCCCAGCATTTT
cdr3_aa: CASSLIGETSGNQPQHF

j_call: TRBJ2-1
clone_size: .
cdr3_length: 18
v_call: TRBV6-1
d_call: TRBD1
cdr3_nt: TGTGCCAGCAGTGAATGGGGACAGGGAAGGGTTTCAGGGAATGAGCAGTTCTTC
cdr3_aa: CASSEWGQGRVSGNEQFF

j_call: TRBJ1-1
clone_size: .
cdr3_length: 14
v_call: TRBV5-1
d_call: TRBD1
cdr3_nt: TGCGCCAGCAGCTCCTACGGACAGGCTAGTGGAGCTTTCTTT
cdr3_aa: CASSSYGQASGAFF

j_call: TRBJ1-1
clone_size: .
cdr3_length: 14
v_call: TRBV19
d_call: .
cdr3_nt: TGTGCCAGTAGTACGGCAGGGAAGGGCACTGAAGCTTTCTTT
cdr3_aa: CASSTAGKGTEAFF

j_call: TRBJ2-3
clone_size: .
cdr3_length: 18
v_call: TRBV4-3
d_call: .
cdr3_nt: TGCGCCAGCAGCCAAGGTCTAAGCGCTGAGATAGCGGCAGATACGCAGTATTTT
cdr3_aa: CASSQGLSAEIAADTQYF

j_call: TRBJ2-7
clone_size: .
cdr3_length: 12
v_call: TRBV12-2
d_call: .
cdr3_nt: TGTGCAAGTCGCCCACAGGGGTACGAGCAGTACTTC
cdr3_aa: CASRPQGYEQYF

j_call: TRBJ2-3
clone_size: .
cdr3_length: 14
v_call: TRBV18
d_call: .
cdr3_nt: TGTGCCAGCTCACCAGGGGCTGTGGAAGATACGCAGTATTTT
cdr3_aa: CASSPGAVEDTQYF

j_call: TRBJ2-3
clone_size: .
cdr3_length: 15
v_call: TRBV7-2
d_call: .
cdr3_nt: TGTGCCAGCAGCTTAGGAGTTCGATTCACAGATACGCAGTATTTT
cdr3_aa: CASSLGVRFTDTQYF

j_call: TRBJ2-1
clone_size: .
cdr3_length: 13
v_call: TRBV5-4
d_call: .
cdr3_nt: TGTGCCAGCAGCTCAACCTACGAGAATGAGCAGTTCTTC
cdr3_aa: CASSSTYENEQFF

j_call: TRBJ2-3
clone_size: once
cdr3_length: 13
v_call: TRBV18
d_call: .
cdr3_nt: TGTGCCAGCTCACCAAGTGCAGCAGATACGCAGTATTTT
cdr3_aa: CASSPSAADTQYF

j_call: TRBJ2-3
clone_size: .
cdr3_length: 12
v_call: TRBV28
d_call: .
cdr3_nt: TGTGCCAGCAGTTTATCGGGAGATACGCAGTATTTT
cdr3_aa: CASSLSGDTQYF

j_call: TRBJ2-1
clone_size: .
cdr3_length: 13
v_call: TRBV30
d_call: .
cdr3_nt: TGTGCCTGGAGTGTAATTTGGAGCAATGAGCAGTTCTTC
cdr3_aa: CAWSVIWSNEQFF

j_call: TRBJ2-1
clone_size: .
cdr3_length: 15
v_call: TRBV4-3
d_call: .
cdr3_nt: TGCGCCAGCAGCCAAGGTCTAGGCAGATACAATGAGCAGTTCTTC
cdr3_aa: CASSQGLGRYNEQFF

j_call: TRBJ1-3
clone_size: .
cdr3_length: 15
v_call: TRBV5-1
d_call: TRBD1
cdr3_nt: TGCGCCAGCAGCATGAAGGGGGCGGATGGAAACACCATATATTTT
cdr3_aa: CASSMKGADGNTIYF

j_call: TRBJ2-7
clone_size: .
cdr3_length: 16
v_call: TRBV5-1
d_call: .
cdr3_nt: TGCGCCAGCAGCTTGGCCGTTGGGTCAGGGGCCTCCGAGCAGTACTTC
cdr3_aa: CASSLAVGSGASEQYF

j_call: TRBJ2-5
clone_size: .
cdr3_length: 18
v_call: TRBV27
d_call: TRBD2
cdr3_nt: TGTGCCAGCAGTTTATCACCGGGACTAGCGGGAGGGGGAGAGACCCAGTACTTC
cdr3_aa: CASSLSPGLAGGGETQYF